This T cell receptor (beta chain) comes out of a study of cytomegalovirus exposure and HLA in healthy donors. Overall study: Later, an analysis reported that the 130 or so validation repertoires had used the same platform as the roughly 660 first-cohort repertoires.

The donors were part of the 120-subject validation cohort, which stood apart from the roughly 670-subject first cohort. Only in-frame clones appear in the TCRdb table, and some are missing; sequencing was by immunoSEQ multiplex PCR. The sample includes about 130,000 clones, about nine tenths seen only once; the top ten take about 6.7%. Comment on this clone: The antigen remains undetermined.

Study-level results: First-cohort TCR clusters were later found to tend to co-occur in the 120 or so validation repertoires. It was 150 to 200 TCR beta chains that were listed as cytomegalovirus-associated.

Germline V gene data show CDR1 as LNHDA and CDR2 as SQIVND (reference sequence). The ends were cut back, 4 bases at V and 5 bases at J, with 17 bases in the middle. The CDR3 length is 15 residues. V usage is TRBV19 and J usage is TRBJ1-1; D may be TRBD1 (5 bases). The TCR sequence derives from a woman in her twenties or thirties in good health and CMV-seropositive. The sequenced material came from PBMCs. The CDR3 loop reads CASSKPLIQETEAFF. CDR3 coding DNA: TGTGCCAGTAGTAAGCCCCTTATACAGGAGACTGAAGCTTTCTTT.